A selection of T cell receptor beta chains follows, all from one sample in a study of CD8 T cells in ankylosing spondylitis. A single record per CDR3 protein comes from TCRdb applying MiXCR to the 5' RACE reads. This sample has around 120,000 distinct CDR3 sequences, with around 9% found just once. The sample was blood, either unsorted or a sorted T cell fraction (not recorded which). The receptor set was obtained from a male donor with ankylosing spondylitis or in good health (not recorded which). Each CDR3 is given with its conserved first and last residue. The D gene is left open where the match is weak. For some rows the clone size is stated as once, few or many, or as a class when expanded; others skip it.

d_call: -
j_call: TRBJ2-6
clone_size: -
v_call: TRBV19
cdr3_nt: TGTGCCAGTAGTATATCTGGGGCCAACGTCCTGACTTTC
cdr3_aa: CASSISGANVLTF

d_call: TRBD1
j_call: TRBJ2-7
clone_size: many
v_call: TRBV10-2
cdr3_nt: TGCGCCAGCAGTGATACGACAGGGCCTTACGAGCAGTACTTC
cdr3_aa: CASSDTTGPYEQYF

d_call: -
j_call: TRBJ2-7
clone_size: many
v_call: TRBV20-1
cdr3_nt: TGCAGTGCTAGAGGAGGGTCGGAGCAGTACTTC
cdr3_aa: CSARGGSEQYF

d_call: TRBD1
j_call: TRBJ2-7
clone_size: -
v_call: TRBV28
cdr3_nt: TGTGCCAGCAGTACCTGGACAGGGGGGGTGGACGAGCAGTACTTC
cdr3_aa: CASSTWTGGVDEQYF

d_call: -
j_call: TRBJ2-2
clone_size: many
v_call: TRBV29-1
cdr3_nt: TGCAGCGTACCGGGACAATTGAACACCGGGGAGCTGTTTTTT
cdr3_aa: CSVPGQLNTGELFF

d_call: -
j_call: TRBJ2-3
clone_size: few
v_call: TRBV5-1
cdr3_nt: TGCGCCAGCAGCTTGTCTCTATATCCAGATACGCAGTATTTT
cdr3_aa: CASSLSLYPDTQYF

d_call: TRBD1
j_call: TRBJ1-1
clone_size: many
v_call: TRBV20-1
cdr3_nt: TGCAGTGCTACAGGGGAAACAGGGGGCGTCACTAACACTGAAGCTTTCTTT
cdr3_aa: CSATGETGGVTNTEAFF

d_call: TRBD2
j_call: TRBJ2-3
clone_size: many
v_call: TRBV27
cdr3_nt: TGTGCCACCTCGACTAGCGGGAGGGCAGATACGCAGTATTTT
cdr3_aa: CATSTSGRADTQYF

d_call: -
j_call: TRBJ2-7
clone_size: many
v_call: TRBV29-1
cdr3_nt: TGCAGCGTTGAAGTCGGATTTTCGTCCGAGCAGTACTTC
cdr3_aa: CSVEVGFSSEQYF

d_call: -
j_call: TRBJ2-1
clone_size: many
v_call: TRBV4-3
cdr3_nt: TGCGCCAGCAGCCAAGACTTATGGTCCTACAATGAGCAGTTCTTC
cdr3_aa: CASSQDLWSYNEQFF

d_call: TRBD1
j_call: TRBJ1-5
clone_size: many
v_call: TRBV29-1
cdr3_nt: TGCAGCGTACAGGGGTATGGTCAGCCCCAGCATTTT
cdr3_aa: CSVQGYGQPQHF

d_call: -
j_call: TRBJ2-3
clone_size: -
v_call: TRBV7-2
cdr3_nt: TGTGCCAGCAGCTTAGGGCCCCTGTTGCGGGGCACAGATACGCAGTATTTT
cdr3_aa: CASSLGPLLRGTDTQYF

d_call: -
j_call: TRBJ2-7
clone_size: -
v_call: TRBV5-1
cdr3_nt: TGCGCCAGCAGCGGCGGGGGCACGTCCTACGAGCAGTACTTC
cdr3_aa: CASSGGGTSYEQYF

d_call: -
j_call: TRBJ2-1
clone_size: many
v_call: TRBV9
cdr3_nt: TGTGCCAGCAGCGTAGAATGGGCCAGCGGAGGAAACAATGAGCAGTTCTTC
cdr3_aa: CASSVEWASGGNNEQFF

d_call: -
j_call: TRBJ1-5
clone_size: many
v_call: TRBV20-1
cdr3_nt: TGCAGTGCTAGGTTGGCTGGGAATCAGCCCCAGCATTTT
cdr3_aa: CSARLAGNQPQHF

d_call: -
j_call: TRBJ1-1
clone_size: many
v_call: TRBV7-2
cdr3_nt: TGTGCCAGCAGCTACCTCCCGGGCACTGAAGCTTTCTTT
cdr3_aa: CASSYLPGTEAFF

d_call: -
j_call: TRBJ2-1
clone_size: many
v_call: TRBV12-3/TRBV12-4
cdr3_nt: TGTGCCAGCAGTTTTAGGCGGGACGGGGATGAGCAGTTCTTC
cdr3_aa: CASSFRRDGDEQFF

d_call: -
j_call: TRBJ2-4
clone_size: -
v_call: TRBV20-1
cdr3_nt: TGCTGTGTCTCAGGGGTATTGGGGATAGCCAAAAACATTCAGTACTTC
cdr3_aa: CCVSGVLGIAKNIQYF

d_call: TRBD1
j_call: TRBJ2-7
clone_size: -
v_call: TRBV29-1
cdr3_nt: TGCAGCGTTGAAGACGTCGGGGACAGTAGGGGGAAATACGAGCAGTACTTC
cdr3_aa: CSVEDVGDSRGKYEQYF

d_call: -
j_call: TRBJ2-6
clone_size: many
v_call: TRBV12-3/TRBV12-4
cdr3_nt: TGTGCCAGCAGTCTAACAGGGCTCTCTGGGGCCAACGTCCTGACTTTC
cdr3_aa: CASSLTGLSGANVLTF

d_call: -
j_call: TRBJ2-7
clone_size: many
v_call: TRBV5-1
cdr3_nt: TGCGCCAGCAGCTTCTTTGGCGAACCCTCCTACGAGCAGTACTTC
cdr3_aa: CASSFFGEPSYEQYF

d_call: TRBD2
j_call: TRBJ2-1
clone_size: once
v_call: TRBV11-2
cdr3_nt: TGTGCCAGCAGCTTGGCCGGGACTAGCGGCTTCGGGGGTGAGCAGTTCTTC
cdr3_aa: CASSLAGTSGFGGEQFF

d_call: TRBD1
j_call: TRBJ2-7
clone_size: few
v_call: TRBV7-2
cdr3_nt: TGTGCCAGCAGCTTAATGACAGGGAGCTCCTACGAGCAGTACTTC
cdr3_aa: CASSLMTGSSYEQYF

d_call: -
j_call: TRBJ2-4
clone_size: few
v_call: TRBV7-2
cdr3_nt: TGTGCCAGCAGCTTCGGGGGAAGACTAAACATTCAGTACTTC
cdr3_aa: CASSFGGRLNIQYF

d_call: TRBD1
j_call: TRBJ2-1
clone_size: many
v_call: TRBV12-3/TRBV12-4
cdr3_nt: TGTGCCAGTAAGACAGGGATCGATGAGCAGTTCTTC
cdr3_aa: CASKTGIDEQFF

d_call: -
j_call: TRBJ2-5
clone_size: many
v_call: TRBV12-3/TRBV12-4
cdr3_nt: TGTGCCAGCAGCCCGTTCGAGGGAGAGACCCAGTACTTC
cdr3_aa: CASSPFEGETQYF